Listed below are T cell receptor beta chains from one sample, sequenced in a study of Ad26.COV2.S vaccination and SARS-CoV-2 variants. Generated by immunoSEQ multiplex PCR, the TCRdb table keeps only in-frame clones and is missing some. The data contain around 320,000 clones, roughly 91% of them singletons. Sequences were derived from peripheral blood, sampled in a trial of Ad26.COV2.S vaccine versus placebo. The origin of the receptors is a person aged 18 to 65 who received the Ad26.COV2.S COVID-19 vaccine or a placebo. CDR3s include the opening cysteine and the closing phenylalanine or tryptophan. A D gene is named only where the DNA matches it firmly. The size entry is marked missing in some rows and otherwise reads once, few, many or a size class.

clone size,V gene,J gene,D gene,CDR3 protein,CDR3 DNA
few,TRBV11-2,TRBJ2-7,TRBD2,CASSLSGLVYEQYF,TGTGCCAGCAGCTTATCGGGACTAGTCTACGAGCAGTACTTC
NA,TRBV9,TRBJ1-4,NA,CASSVRGSTNEKLFF,TGTGCCAGCAGCGTAAGGGGTTCAACTAATGAAAAACTGTTTTTT
few,TRBV4-2,TRBJ1-2,NA,CASSQTGTDPYGYTF,TGTGCCAGCAGCCAAACAGGGACGGATCCCTATGGCTACACCTTC
few,TRBV4-2,TRBJ1-2,NA,CASSQEVGEFISYTF,TGTGCCAGCAGCCAAGAAGTAGGGGAGTTTATCAGCTACACCTTC
NA,TRBV5-5,TRBJ1-1,TRBD1,CASSPRTGGVRTEAFF,TGTGCCAGCAGCCCCAGGACAGGGGGCGTTCGCACTGAAGCTTTCTTT
NA,TRBV19,TRBJ1-5,TRBD1,CASSWGQLTILGNQPQHF,TGTGCCAGTAGTTGGGGACAGTTAACTATTTTAGGCAATCAGCCCCAGCATTTT
NA,TRBV2,TRBJ2-2,NA,CASTTGRGGELFF,TGTGCCAGCACAACAGGGCGGGGCGGGGAGCTGTTTTTT
NA,TRBV7-2,TRBJ2-7,TRBD2,CASSLGIPLAGSYEQYF,TGTGCCAGCAGCTTAGGCATCCCACTAGCGGGGTCCTACGAGCAGTACTTC
NA,TRBV13,TRBJ2-1,TRBD1,CASSGQGNEQFF,TGTGCCAGCAGCGGACAGGGCAATGAGCAGTTCTTC
once,TRBV5-1,TRBJ2-7,TRBD2,CASSLTSGGAYEQYF,TGCGCCAGCAGCTTGACTAGCGGGGGGGCGTACGAGCAGTACTTC
NA,TRBV6-5,TRBJ1-2,NA,CASSLDTWSGYTF,TGTGCCAGCAGTCTTGATACTTGGAGTGGCTACACCTTC
NA,TRBV5-1,TRBJ1-2,NA,CASSLEGYTF,TGCGCCAGCAGCCTGGAAGGCTACACCTTC
NA,TRBV6-5,TRBJ1-5,NA,CASGQNQPQHF,TGTGCCAGCGGCCAAAATCAGCCCCAGCATTTT
NA,TRBV25-1,TRBJ1-2,NA,CASSGGVGYTF,TGTGCCAGCAGCGGCGGGGTCGGCTACACCTTC
NA,TRBV11-2,TRBJ2-5,NA,CASSLEWGGLETQYF,TGTGCCAGCAGCTTAGAGTGGGGGGGCCTTGAGACCCAGTACTTC
NA,TRBV6-5,TRBJ1-5,NA,CASSRKNQPQHF,TGTGCCAGCAGTCGGAAGAATCAGCCCCAGCATTTT
NA,TRBV7-9,TRBJ2-2,NA,CASWVALNTGELFF,TGTGCCAGCTGGGTAGCCCTGAACACCGGGGAGCTGTTTTTT
NA,TRBV5-1,TRBJ1-6,TRBD1,CASSLATGEAGNSPLHF,TGCGCCAGCAGCTTGGCGACAGGGGAAGCGGGGAATTCACCCCTCCACTTT
NA,TRBV24-1,TRBJ2-1,NA,CATSDNLLNNEQFF,TGTGCCACCAGTGATAACCTTTTAAACAATGAGCAGTTCTTC
NA,TRBV28,TRBJ2-2,NA,CASSFSTGELFF,TGTGCCAGCAGTTTTTCCACCGGGGAGCTGTTTTTT
NA,TRBV30,TRBJ1-2,NA,CAWGDGVNYTF,TGTGCCTGGGGGGACGGGGTAAACTACACCTTC
NA,TRBV4-1,TRBJ2-1,TRBD2,CASSPLLAGGRYNEQFF,TGCGCCAGCAGCCCATTACTAGCGGGGGGCCGTTACAATGAGCAGTTCTTC
NA,TRBV9,TRBJ1-1,NA,CASSPLVESGTEAFF,TGTGCCAGCAGCCCGCTCGTAGAGTCGGGCACTGAAGCTTTCTTT
NA,TRBV7-8,TRBJ2-3,TRBD2,CASSLRGAGRTDTQYF,TGTGCCAGCAGCCTACGAGGAGCGGGGCGCACAGATACGCAGTATTTT
NA,TRBV2,TRBJ2-5,TRBD2,CASSELAGGLQETQYF,TGTGCCAGCAGTGAACTAGCGGGGGGACTCCAAGAGACCCAGTACTTC
NA,TRBV7-6,TRBJ2-7,TRBD2,CASSLGSGGHYEQYF,TGTGCCAGCAGCTTAGGTAGCGGGGGCCACTACGAGCAGTACTTC
NA,TRBV7-9,TRBJ1-3,NA,CASSPLGNTIYF,TGTGCCAGCAGCCCCCTCGGAAACACCATATATTTT
NA,TRBV19,TRBJ1-2,TRBD1,CGSDRGDFVYGYTF,TGTGGTTCGGACAGGGGCGATTTTGTATATGGCTACACCTTC
NA,TRBV5-1,TRBJ2-6,NA,CASSLEVQKAGANVLTF,TGCGCCAGCAGCTTGGAGGTACAAAAGGCTGGGGCCAACGTCCTGACTTTC
NA,TRBV7-9,TRBJ1-1,TRBD1,CASRSTQGKVEAFF,TGTGCCAGCAGGTCCACACAGGGGAAGGTTGAAGCTTTCTTT
NA,TRBV6-6,TRBJ2-3,TRBD2,CASTDPGGTDTQYF,TGTGCCAGCACCGATCCGGGGGGGACAGATACGCAGTATTTT
NA,TRBV5-4,TRBJ2-7,NA,CASSLSLWPYEQYF,TGTGCCAGCAGCTTGTCTCTGTGGCCCTACGAGCAGTACTTC
NA,TRBV4-1,TRBJ2-7,TRBD1,CASSQDRPDRGRTYEQYF,TGCGCCAGCAGCCAAGATCGACCCGACAGGGGGCGAACCTACGAGCAGTACTTC
NA,TRBV19,TRBJ2-3,NA,CASSIVDLDTQYF,TGTGCCAGTAGTATAGTGGACCTCGATACGCAGTATTTT
NA,TRBV19,TRBJ2-7,NA,CASASTYEQYF,TGTGCCAGTGCGTCTACCTACGAGCAGTACTTC
NA,TRBV5-1,TRBJ1-1,NA,CASSLGGMTEAFF,TGCGCCAGCAGCTTGGGGGGTATGACTGAAGCTTTCTTT
NA,TRBV3-1/TRBV3-2,TRBJ2-3,TRBD2,CASSQDESGGVTDTQYF,TGTGCCAGCAGCCAAGACGAAAGCGGGGGTGTCACAGATACGCAGTATTTT
NA,TRBV7-2,TRBJ1-6,NA,CASSLGPRNSPLHF,TGTGCCAGCAGCTTAGGACCGCGTAATTCACCCCTCCACTTT
NA,TRBV3-1/TRBV3-2,TRBJ2-7,NA,CASSHSGYEQYF,TGTGCCAGCAGCCATTCCGGGTACGAGCAGTACTTC
NA,TRBV3-1/TRBV3-2,TRBJ2-7,NA,CASSVTGSIYAYEQYF,TGTGCCAGCAGCGTAACCGGGTCCATATATGCCTACGAGCAGTACTTC
few,TRBV4-3,TRBJ1-5,TRBD1,CASSPALSTGGNQPQHF,TGCGCCAGCAGCCCCGCCCTCAGTACAGGGGGGAATCAGCCCCAGCATTTT
NA,TRBV5-1,TRBJ2-1,NA,CASSLEEGYNEQFF,TGCGCCAGCAGCTTGGAAGAGGGGTACAATGAGCAGTTCTTC
NA,TRBV9,TRBJ2-2,TRBD2,CASSVEGTSYTGELFF,TGTGCCAGCAGCGTAGAGGGGACTAGTTACACCGGGGAGCTGTTTTTT
NA,TRBV7-3,TRBJ2-7,NA,CASSIRDGHEQYF,TGTGCCAGCAGCATTAGGGACGGACACGAGCAGTACTTC
once,TRBV11-3,TRBJ2-5,TRBD1,CASSTTGTAIGGYF,TGTGCCAGCAGCACGACCGGGACAGCAATTGGTGGGTACTTC
NA,TRBV12-5,TRBJ2-1,NA,CASGENEQFF,TGTGCGTCGGGGGAAAATGAGCAGTTCTTC